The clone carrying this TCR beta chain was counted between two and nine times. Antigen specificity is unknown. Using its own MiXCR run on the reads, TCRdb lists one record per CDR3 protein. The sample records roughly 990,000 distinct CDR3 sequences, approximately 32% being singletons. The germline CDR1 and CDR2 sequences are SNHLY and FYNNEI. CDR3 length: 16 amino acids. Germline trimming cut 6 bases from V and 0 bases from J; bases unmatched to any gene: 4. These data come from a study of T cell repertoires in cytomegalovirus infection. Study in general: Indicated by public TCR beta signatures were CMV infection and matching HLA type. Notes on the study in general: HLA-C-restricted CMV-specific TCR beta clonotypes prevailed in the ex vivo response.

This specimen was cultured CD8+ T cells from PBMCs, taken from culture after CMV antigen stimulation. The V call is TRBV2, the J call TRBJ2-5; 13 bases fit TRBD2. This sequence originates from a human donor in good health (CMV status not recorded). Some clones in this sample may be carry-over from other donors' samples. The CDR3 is CASRTSGGRYQETQYF. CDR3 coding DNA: TGTGCCAGCAGGACTAGCGGGGGGAGGTACCAAGAGACCCAGTACTTC.